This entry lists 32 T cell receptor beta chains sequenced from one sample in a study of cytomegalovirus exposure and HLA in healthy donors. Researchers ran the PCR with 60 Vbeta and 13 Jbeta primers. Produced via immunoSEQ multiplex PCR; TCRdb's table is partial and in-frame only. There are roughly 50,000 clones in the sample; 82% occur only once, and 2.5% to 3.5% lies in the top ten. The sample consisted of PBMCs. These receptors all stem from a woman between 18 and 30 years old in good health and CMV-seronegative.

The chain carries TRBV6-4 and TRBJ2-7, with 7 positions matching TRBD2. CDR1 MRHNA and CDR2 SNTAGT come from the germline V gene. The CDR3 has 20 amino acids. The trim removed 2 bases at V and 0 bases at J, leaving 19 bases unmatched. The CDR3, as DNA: TGTGCCAGCAGTGACCCTAGCGGCATAGTACGATTTTCGAGCTCCTACGAGCAGTACTTC. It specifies CASSDPSGIVRFSSSYEQYF.

The CDR3 DNA reads as TGTGCCAGCAGTACACAGGGGCGCTACACCTTC. Translated, it gives CASSTQGRYTF. The chain combines TRBV6-1 with TRBJ1-2, with 7 bases aligning to TRBD1. With 5 bases clipped from V and 9 bases from J, the junction kept 3 bases outside the gene matches. CDR3 length: 11 amino acids. Per the germline V gene, CDR1 is MNHNS and CDR2 is SASEGT.

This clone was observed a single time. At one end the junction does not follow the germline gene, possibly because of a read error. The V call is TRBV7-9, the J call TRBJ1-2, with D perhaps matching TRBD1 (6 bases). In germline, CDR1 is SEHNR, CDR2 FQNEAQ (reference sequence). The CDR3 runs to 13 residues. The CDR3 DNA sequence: TGTGCCAGCAGCGTTTTTGAGGGGGAGGGCTGCACCTTC. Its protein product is CASSVFEGEGCTF.

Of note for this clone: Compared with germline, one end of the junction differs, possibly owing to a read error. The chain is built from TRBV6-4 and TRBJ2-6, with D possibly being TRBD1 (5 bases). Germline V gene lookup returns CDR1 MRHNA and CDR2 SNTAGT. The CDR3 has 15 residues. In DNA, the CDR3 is TGTGCCAGCAGTGAGGGGAAGGATGGGGCCAACGGCCTGACTTTC. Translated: CASSEGKDGANGLTF.

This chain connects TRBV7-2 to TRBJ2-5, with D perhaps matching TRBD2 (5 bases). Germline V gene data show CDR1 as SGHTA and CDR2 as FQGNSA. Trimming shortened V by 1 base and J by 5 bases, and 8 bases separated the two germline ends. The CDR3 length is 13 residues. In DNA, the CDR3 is TGTGCCAGCAGCTTAGAGGGAGCCGAGACCCAGTACTTC. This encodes CASSLEGAETQYF.

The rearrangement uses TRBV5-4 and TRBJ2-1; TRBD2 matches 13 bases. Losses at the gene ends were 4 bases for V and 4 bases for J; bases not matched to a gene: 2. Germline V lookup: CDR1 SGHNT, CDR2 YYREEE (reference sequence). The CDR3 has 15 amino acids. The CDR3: CASSEGLAGYNEQFF. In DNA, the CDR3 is TGTGCCAGCAGCGAGGGACTAGCGGGGTACAATGAGCAGTTCTTC.

The CDR3 DNA reads TGTGCCAGCAGCCCCCGGGACAGGGTCGAGCAGTACTTC. As protein: CASSPRDRVEQYF. The chain carries TRBV7-6 and TRBJ2-7; 9 positions agree with TRBD1. From germline, CDR1 is SGHVS and CDR2 FNYEAQ. V trimming: 5 bases; J trimming: 6 bases; junction bases outside the gene matches: 5. This CDR3 is built from 13 residues.

CDR3: CASSLAAGVPGELFF. CDR3 bases: TGTGCCAGCAGCTTAGCGGCGGGAGTCCCCGGGGAGCTGTTTTTT. J is TRBJ2-2 and V is TRBV7-2; TRBD2 agrees at 7 bases. V lost 0 bases, J lost 6 bases, and 4 bases stayed unmatched. The CDR3 totals 15 residues. From germline, CDR1 is SGHTA and CDR2 FQGNSA.

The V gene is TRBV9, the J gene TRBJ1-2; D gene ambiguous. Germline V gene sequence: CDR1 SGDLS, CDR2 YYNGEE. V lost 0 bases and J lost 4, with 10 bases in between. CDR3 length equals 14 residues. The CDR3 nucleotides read TGTGCCAGCAGCGTAGGAGGCGGTACCTATGGCTACACCTTC. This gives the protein CASSVGGGTYGYTF.

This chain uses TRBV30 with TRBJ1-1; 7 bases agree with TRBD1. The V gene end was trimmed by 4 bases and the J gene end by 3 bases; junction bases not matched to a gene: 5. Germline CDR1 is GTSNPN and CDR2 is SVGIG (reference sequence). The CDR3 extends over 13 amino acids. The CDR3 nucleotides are TGTGCCTGGACATGGACAGGTTACACTGAAGCTTTCTTT. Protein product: CAWTWTGYTEAFF.

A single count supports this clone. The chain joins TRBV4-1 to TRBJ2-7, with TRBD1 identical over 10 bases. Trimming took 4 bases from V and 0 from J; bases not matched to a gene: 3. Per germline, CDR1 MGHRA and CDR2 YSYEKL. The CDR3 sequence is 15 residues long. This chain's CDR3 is CASSPGQGPSYEQYF. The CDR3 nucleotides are TGCGCCAGCAGCCCGGGACAGGGGCCCTCCTACGAGCAGTACTTC.

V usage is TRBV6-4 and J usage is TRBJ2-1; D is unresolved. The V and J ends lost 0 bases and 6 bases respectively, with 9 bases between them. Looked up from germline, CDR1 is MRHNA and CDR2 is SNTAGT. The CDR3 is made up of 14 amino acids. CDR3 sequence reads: CASSDSPGSNEQFF. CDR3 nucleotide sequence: TGTGCCAGCAGTGACTCGCCGGGTTCCAATGAGCAGTTCTTC.

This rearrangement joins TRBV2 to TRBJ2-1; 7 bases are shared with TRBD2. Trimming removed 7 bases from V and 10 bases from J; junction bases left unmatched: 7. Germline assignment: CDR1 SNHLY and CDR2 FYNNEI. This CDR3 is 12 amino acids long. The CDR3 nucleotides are TGTGCCAGCACCGCCGGGACTACAGAGCAGTTCTTC. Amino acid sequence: CASTAGTTEQFF.

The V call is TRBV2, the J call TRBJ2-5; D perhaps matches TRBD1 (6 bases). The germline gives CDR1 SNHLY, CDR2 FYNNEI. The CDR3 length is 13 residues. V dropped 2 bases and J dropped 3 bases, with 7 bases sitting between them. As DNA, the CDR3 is TGTGCCAGCAGTGAACAGGGGAAAGAGACCCAGTACTTC. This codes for CASSEQGKETQYF.

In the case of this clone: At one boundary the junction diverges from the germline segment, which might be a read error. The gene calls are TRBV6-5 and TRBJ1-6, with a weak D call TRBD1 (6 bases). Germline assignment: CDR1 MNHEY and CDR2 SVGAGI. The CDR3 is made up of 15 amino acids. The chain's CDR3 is CASSLIQGSNSRLHF. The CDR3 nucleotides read TGTGCCAGCAGTCTGATCCAGGGGAGTAATTCACGCCTCCACTTT.

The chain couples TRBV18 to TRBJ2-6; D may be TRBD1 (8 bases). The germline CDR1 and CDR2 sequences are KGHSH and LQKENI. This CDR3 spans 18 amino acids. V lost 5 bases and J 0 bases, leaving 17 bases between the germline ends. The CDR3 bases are TGTGCCAGCTCATCCGGACAGGGAGGGATCTCTGGGGCCAACGTCCTGACTTTC. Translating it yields CASSSGQGGISGANVLTF.

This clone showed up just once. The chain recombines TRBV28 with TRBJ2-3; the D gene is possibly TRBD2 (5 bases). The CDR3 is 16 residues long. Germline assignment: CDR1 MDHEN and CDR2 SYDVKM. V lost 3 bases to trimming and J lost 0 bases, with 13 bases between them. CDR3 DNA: TGTGCCAGCAGTTTTGGCCTACTAGGTAGCACAGATACGCAGTATTTT. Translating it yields CASSFGLLGSTDTQYF.

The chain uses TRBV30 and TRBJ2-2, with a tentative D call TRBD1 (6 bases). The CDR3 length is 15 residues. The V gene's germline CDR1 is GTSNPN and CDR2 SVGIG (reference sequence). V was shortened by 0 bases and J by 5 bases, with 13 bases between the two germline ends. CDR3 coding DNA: TGTGCCTGGAGTGTAAGCAGGGGTGGTACCGGGGAGCTGTTTTTT. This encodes CAWSVSRGGTGELFF.

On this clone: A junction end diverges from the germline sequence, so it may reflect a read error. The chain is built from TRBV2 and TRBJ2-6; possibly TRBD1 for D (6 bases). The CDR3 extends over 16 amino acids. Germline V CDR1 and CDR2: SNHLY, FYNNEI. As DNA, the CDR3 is TGTTACTCAAGGACAGTCTCTCTCTCTGGGGCCAACGGCCTGACTTTC. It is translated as CYSRTVSLSGANGLTF.

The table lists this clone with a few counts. The CDR3 sequence is CASSLVLAETYNEQFF. The DNA for the CDR3 is TGTGCCAGCAGCTTGGTTCTAGCGGAGACCTACAATGAGCAGTTCTTC. This chain joins TRBV5-6 and TRBJ2-1; TRBD2 matches 7 bases. V lost 0 bases and J lost 2; bases outside the gene matches: 5. The CDR3 sequence is 16 residues long. The germline V gene has CDR1 SGHDT and CDR2 YYEEEE. Full variable domain (outside the CDR3, taken from reference TRBV5-6 and TRBJ2-1): DAGVTQSPTHLIKTRGQQVTLRCSPKSGHDTVSWYQQALGQGPQFIFQYYEEEERQRGNFPDRFSGHQFPNYSSELNVNALLLGDSALYLCASSLVLAETYNEQFFGPGTRLTVL.

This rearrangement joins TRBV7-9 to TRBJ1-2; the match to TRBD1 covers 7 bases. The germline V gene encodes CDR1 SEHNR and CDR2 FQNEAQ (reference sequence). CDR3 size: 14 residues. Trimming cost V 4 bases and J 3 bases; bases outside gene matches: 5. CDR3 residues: CASSSGQDYYGYTF. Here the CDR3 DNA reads TGTGCCAGCAGCTCTGGACAGGACTACTATGGCTACACCTTC.

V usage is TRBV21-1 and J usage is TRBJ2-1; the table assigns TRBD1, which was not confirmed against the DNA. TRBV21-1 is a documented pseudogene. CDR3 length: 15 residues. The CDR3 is CASSNQVTSYNEQFF. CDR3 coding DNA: TGTGCCAGCAGCAATCAGGTTACATCCTACAATGAGCAGTTCTTC.

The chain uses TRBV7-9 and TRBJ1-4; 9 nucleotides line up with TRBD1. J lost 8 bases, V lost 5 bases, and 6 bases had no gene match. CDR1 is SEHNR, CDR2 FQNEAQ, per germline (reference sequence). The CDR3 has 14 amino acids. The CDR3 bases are TGTGCCAGCAGCCGAGACAGGGGGAGGGAAAAACTGTTTTTT. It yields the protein CASSRDRGREKLFF.

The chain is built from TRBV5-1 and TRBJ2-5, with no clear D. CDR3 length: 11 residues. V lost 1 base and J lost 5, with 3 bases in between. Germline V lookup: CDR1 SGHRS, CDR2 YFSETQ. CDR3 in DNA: TGCGCCAGCAGCTTGCAGGAGACCCAGTACTTC. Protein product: CASSLQETQYF.

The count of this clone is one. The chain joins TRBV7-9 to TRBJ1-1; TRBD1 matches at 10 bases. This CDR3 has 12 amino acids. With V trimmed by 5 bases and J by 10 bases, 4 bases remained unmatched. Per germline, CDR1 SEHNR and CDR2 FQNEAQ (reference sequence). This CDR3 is CASSPDRGGAFF. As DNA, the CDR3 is TGTGCCAGCAGCCCGGACAGGGGGGGAGCTTTCTTT.

The CDR3 DNA is TGTGCCAGCAGTGCAGGACAGGGGGCCTCCTACGAGCAGTACTTC. It translates to CASSAGQGASYEQYF. This chain connects TRBV6-1 to TRBJ2-7, with 11 bases fitting TRBD1. The CDR3 is made up of 15 amino acids. The germline V gene has CDR1 MNHNS and CDR2 SASEGT. Trimming at V came to 4 bases and at J to 0 bases, leaving 2 bases not matched to a gene.

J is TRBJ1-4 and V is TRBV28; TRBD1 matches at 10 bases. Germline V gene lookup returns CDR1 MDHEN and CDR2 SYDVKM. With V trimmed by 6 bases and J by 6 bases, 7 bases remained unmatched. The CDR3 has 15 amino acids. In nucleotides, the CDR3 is TGTGCCAGCAGGGGGGCGGGACAGGGGTATGAAAAACTGTTTTTT. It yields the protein CASRGAGQGYEKLFF. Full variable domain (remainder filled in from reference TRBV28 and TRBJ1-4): DVKVTQSSRYLVKRTGEKVFLECVQDMDHENMFWYRQDPGLGLRLIYFSYDVKMKEKGDIPEGYSVSREKKERFSLILESASTNQTSMYLCASRGAGQGYEKLFFGSGTQLSVL.

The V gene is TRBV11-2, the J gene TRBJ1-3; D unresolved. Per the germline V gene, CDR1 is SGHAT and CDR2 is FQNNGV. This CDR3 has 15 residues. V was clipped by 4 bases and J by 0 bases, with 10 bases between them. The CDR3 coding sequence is TGTGCCAGCAGCTATTCGGGGTTCTCTGGAAACACCATATATTTT. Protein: CASSYSGFSGNTIYF.

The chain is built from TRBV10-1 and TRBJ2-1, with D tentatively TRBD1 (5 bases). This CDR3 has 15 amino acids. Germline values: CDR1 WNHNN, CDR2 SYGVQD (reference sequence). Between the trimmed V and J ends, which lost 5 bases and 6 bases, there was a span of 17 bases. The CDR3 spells CASSPGPHTGNEQFF. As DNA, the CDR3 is TGCGCCAGCAGTCCCGGGCCCCATACAGGCAATGAGCAGTTCTTC.

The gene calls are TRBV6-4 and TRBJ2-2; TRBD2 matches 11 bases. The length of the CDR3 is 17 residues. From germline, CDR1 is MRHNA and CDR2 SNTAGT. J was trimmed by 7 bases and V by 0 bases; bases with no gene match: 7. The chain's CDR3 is CASSDSTSGTPGGELFF. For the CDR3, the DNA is TGTGCCAGCAGTGACTCGACTAGCGGGACCCCGGGCGGGGAGCTGTTTTTT.

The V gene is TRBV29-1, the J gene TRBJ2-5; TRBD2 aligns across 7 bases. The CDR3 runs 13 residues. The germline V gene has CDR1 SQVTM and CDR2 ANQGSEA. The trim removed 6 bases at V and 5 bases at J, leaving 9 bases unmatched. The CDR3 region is CSVGEGRAETQYF. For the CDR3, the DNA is TGCAGCGTGGGGGAGGGGCGTGCGGAGACCCAGTACTTC.

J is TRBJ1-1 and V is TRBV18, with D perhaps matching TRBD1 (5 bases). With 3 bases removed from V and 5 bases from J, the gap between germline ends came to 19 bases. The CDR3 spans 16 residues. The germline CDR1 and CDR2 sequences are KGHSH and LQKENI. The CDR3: CASSPLEGYPGTEAFF. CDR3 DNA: TGTGCCAGCTCACCGCTGGAGGGCTATCCAGGGACTGAAGCTTTCTTT.